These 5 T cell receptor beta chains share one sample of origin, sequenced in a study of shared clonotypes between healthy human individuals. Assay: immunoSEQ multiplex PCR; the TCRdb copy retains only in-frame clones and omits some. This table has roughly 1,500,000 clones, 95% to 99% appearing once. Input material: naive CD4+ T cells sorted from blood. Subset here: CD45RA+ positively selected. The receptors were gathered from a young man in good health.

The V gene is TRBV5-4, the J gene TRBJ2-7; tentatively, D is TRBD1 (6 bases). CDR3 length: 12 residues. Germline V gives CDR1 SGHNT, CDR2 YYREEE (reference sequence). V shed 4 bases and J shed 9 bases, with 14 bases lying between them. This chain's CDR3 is CASSPQGSRQYF. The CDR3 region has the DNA TGTGCCAGCAGCCCTCAGGGGAGCAGGCAGTACTTC. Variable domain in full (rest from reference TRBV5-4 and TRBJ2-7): ETGVTQSPTHLIKTRGQQVTLRCSSQSGHNTVSWYQQALGQGPQFIFQYYREEENGRGNFPPRFSGLQFPNYSSELNVNALELDDSALYLCASSPQGSRQYFGPGTRLTVT.

In DNA form, the CDR3 reads TGTGCCAGCAGACGTGGGTTTAGCGACTCCTACGAGCAGTACTTC. Translating gives CASRRGFSDSYEQYF. This rearrangement joins TRBV6-5 to TRBJ2-7, with a weak D call TRBD2 (5 bases). Between the trimmed V and J ends, which lost 6 bases and 0 bases, there was a span of 15 bases. The CDR3 has 15 residues. Germline CDR1 and CDR2: MNHEY and SVGAGI.

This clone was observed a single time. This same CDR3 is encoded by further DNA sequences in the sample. The CDR3 sequence: CASSSTYNEQFF. CDR3 coding DNA: TGTGCCAGCAGTTCTACCTACAATGAGCAGTTCTTC. The rearrangement uses TRBV28 and TRBJ2-1; no firm D call. Trimming took off 4 bases at V and 2 bases at J, with 3 bases between the two ends. CDR1 and CDR2 from the germline V gene are MDHEN and SYDVKM. The CDR3 spans 12 residues.

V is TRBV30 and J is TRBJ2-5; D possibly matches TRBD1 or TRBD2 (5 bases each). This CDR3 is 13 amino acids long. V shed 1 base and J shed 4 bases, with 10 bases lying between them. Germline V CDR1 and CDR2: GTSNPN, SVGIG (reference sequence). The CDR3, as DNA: TGTGCCTGGAGTGGGACGGGGCGAGAGACCCAGTACTTC. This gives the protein CAWSGTGRETQYF.

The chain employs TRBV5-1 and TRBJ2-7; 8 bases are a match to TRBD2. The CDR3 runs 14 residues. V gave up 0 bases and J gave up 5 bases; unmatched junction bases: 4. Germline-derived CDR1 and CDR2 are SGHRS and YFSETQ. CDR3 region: CASSLVSGTHEQYF. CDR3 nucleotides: TGCGCCAGCAGCTTGGTTAGCGGGACCCACGAGCAGTACTTC. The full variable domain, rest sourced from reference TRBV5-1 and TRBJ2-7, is KAGVTQTPRYLIKTRGQQVTLSCSPISGHRSVSWYQQTPGQGLQFLFEYFSETQRNKGNFPGRFSGRQFSNSRSEMNVSTLELGDSALYLCASSLVSGTHEQYFGPGTRLTVT.